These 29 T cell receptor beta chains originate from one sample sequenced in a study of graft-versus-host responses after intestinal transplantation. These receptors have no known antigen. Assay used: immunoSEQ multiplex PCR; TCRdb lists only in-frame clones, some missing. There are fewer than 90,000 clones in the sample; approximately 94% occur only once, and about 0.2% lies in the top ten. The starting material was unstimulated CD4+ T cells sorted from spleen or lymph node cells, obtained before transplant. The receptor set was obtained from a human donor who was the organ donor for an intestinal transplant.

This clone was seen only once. The CDR3 loop reads CAISDGPPYNEQFF. The CDR3 nucleotides are TGTGCCATCAGTGATGGACCCCCCTACAATGAGCAGTTCTTC. The rearrangement joins TRBV10-3 to TRBJ2-1; D gene unclear. The CDR3 covers 14 residues. CDR1 ENHRY and CDR2 SYGVKD come from the germline V gene. V lost 3 bases and J lost 2, with 8 bases in between.

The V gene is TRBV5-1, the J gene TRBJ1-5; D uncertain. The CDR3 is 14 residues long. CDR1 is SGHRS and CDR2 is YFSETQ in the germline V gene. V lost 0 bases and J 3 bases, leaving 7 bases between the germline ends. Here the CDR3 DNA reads TGCGCCAGCAGCTTGGTACCGACCAATCAGCCCCAGCATTTT. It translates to CASSLVPTNQPQHF. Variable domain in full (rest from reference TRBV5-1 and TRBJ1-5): KAGVTQTPRYLIKTRGQQVTLSCSPISGHRSVSWYQQTPGQGLQFLFEYFSETQRNKGNFPGRFSGRQFSNSRSEMNVSTLELGDSALYLCASSLVPTNQPQHFGDGTRLSIL.

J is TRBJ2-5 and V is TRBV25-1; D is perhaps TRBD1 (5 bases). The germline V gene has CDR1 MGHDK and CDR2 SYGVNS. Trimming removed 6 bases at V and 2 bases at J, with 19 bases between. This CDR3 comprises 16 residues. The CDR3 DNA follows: TGTGCCAGCAGACAAGGGGCCCACCCCATTCAAGAGACCCAGTACTTC. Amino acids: CASRQGAHPIQETQYF.

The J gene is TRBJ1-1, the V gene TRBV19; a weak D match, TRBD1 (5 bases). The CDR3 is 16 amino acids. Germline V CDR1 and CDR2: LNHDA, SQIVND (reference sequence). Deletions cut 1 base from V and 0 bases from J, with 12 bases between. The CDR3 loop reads CASSIGAQGMNTEAFF. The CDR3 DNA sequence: TGTGCCAGTAGTATAGGGGCCCAGGGTATGAACACTGAAGCTTTCTTT.

The DNA for the CDR3 is TGCAGTGCTGTAGGCACCGGGGAGCTGTTTTTT. Its translation is CSAVGTGELFF. This chain connects TRBV20-1 to TRBJ2-2; no definite D call. Germline V gives CDR1 DFQATT, CDR2 SNEGSKA (reference sequence). This CDR3 has 11 amino acids. Trimming shortened V by 5 bases and J by 4 bases, and 5 bases separated the two germline ends.

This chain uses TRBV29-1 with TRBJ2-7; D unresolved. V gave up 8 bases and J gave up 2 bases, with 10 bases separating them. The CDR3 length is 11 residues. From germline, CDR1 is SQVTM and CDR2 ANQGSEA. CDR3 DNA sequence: TGCAGCTTCCGGACGGCCTACGAGCAGTACTTC. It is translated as CSFRTAYEQYF.

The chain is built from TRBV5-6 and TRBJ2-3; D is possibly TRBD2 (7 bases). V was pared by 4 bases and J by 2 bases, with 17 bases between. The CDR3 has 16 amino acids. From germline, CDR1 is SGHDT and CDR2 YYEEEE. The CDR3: CASSGRDKFLTDTQYF. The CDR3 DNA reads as TGTGCCAGCAGCGGGAGGGACAAATTCCTCACAGATACGCAGTATTTT.

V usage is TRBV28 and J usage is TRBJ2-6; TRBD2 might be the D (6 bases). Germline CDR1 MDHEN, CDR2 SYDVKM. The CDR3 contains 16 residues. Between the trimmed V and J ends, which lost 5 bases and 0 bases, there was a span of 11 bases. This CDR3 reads CASSLAGSSGANVLTF. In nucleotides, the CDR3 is TGTGCCAGCAGTCTAGCCGGGAGCTCTGGGGCCAACGTCCTGACTTTC.

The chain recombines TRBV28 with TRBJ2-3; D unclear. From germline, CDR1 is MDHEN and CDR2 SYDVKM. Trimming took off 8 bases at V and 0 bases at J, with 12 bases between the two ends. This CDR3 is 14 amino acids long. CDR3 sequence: CASLDDSSTDTQYF. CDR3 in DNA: TGTGCCAGCTTGGACGATTCTAGCACAGATACGCAGTATTTT.

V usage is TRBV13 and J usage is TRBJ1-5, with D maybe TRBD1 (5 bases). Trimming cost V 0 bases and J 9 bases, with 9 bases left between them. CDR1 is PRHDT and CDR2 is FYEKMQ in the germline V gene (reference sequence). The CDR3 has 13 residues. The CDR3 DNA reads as TGTGCCAGCAGCTTAGGGGGGGGGATGCCCCAGCATTTT. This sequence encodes CASSLGGGMPQHF.

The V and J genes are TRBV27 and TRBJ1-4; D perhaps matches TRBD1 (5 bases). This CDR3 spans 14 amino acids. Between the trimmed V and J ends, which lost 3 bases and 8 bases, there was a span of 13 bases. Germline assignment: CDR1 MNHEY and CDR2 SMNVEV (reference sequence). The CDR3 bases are TGTGCCAGCAGTTTTATCGGGGGTGCCGAAAAACTGTTTTTT. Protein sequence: CASSFIGGAEKLFF.

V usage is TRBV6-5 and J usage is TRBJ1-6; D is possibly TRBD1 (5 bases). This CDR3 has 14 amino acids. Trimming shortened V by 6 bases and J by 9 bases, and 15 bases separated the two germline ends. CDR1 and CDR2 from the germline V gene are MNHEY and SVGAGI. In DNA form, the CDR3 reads TGTGCCAGCAGAATAACCCAGGGCGGTTCACCCCTCCACTTT. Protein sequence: CASRITQGGSPLHF.

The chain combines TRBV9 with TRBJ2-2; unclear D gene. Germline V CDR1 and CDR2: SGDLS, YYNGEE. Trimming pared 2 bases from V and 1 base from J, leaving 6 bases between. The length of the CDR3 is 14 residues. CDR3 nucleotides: TGTGCCAGCAGCGTTCGGCAGAACACCGGGGAGCTGTTTTTT. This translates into CASSVRQNTGELFF.

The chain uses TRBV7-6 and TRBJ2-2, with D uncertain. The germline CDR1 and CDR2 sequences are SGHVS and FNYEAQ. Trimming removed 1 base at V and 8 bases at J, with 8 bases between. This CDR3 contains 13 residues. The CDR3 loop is CASSLVNGGELFF. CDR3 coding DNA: TGTGCCAGCAGCTTAGTTAATGGTGGGGAGCTGTTTTTT.

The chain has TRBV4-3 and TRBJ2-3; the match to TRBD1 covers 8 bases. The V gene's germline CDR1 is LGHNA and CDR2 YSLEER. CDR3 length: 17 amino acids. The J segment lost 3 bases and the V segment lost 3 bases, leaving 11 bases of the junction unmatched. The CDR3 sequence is CASSQLLTGDGTDTQYF. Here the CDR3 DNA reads TGCGCCAGCAGCCAGTTATTGACAGGGGATGGGACAGATACGCAGTATTTT.

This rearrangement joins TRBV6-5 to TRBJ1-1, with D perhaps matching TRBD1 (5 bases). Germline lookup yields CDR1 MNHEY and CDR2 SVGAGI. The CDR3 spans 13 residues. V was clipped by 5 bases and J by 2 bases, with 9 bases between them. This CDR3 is CASSEQGNTEAFF. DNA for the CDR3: TGTGCCAGCAGTGAGCAGGGTAACACTGAAGCTTTCTTT.

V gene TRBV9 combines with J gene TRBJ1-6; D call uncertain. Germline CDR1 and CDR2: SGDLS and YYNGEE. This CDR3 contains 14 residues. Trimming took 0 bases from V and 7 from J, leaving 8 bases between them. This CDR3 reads CASSVVAGNSPLHF. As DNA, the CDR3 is TGTGCCAGCAGCGTAGTTGCGGGGAATTCACCCCTCCACTTT. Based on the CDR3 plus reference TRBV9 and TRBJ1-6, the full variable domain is DSGVTQTPKHLITATGQRVTLRCSPRSGDLSVYWYQQSLDQGLQFLIQYYNGEERAKGNILERFSAQQFPDLHSELNLSSLELGDSALYFCASSVVAGNSPLHFGNGTRLTVT.

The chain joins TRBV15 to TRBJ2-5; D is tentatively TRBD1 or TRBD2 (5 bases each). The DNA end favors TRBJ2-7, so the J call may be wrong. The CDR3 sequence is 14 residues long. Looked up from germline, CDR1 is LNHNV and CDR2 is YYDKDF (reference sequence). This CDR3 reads CATSRGGGEYEQYF. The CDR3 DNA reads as TGTGCCACCAGCAGAGGTGGGGGAGAGTACGAGCAGTACTTC.

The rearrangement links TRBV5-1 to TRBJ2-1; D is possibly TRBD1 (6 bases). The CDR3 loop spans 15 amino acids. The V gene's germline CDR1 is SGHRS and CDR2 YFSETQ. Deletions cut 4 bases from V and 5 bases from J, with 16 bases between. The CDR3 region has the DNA TGCGCCAGCAGCCCGGATGGGGGCGCGCACAATGAGCAGTTCTTC. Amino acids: CASSPDGGAHNEQFF.

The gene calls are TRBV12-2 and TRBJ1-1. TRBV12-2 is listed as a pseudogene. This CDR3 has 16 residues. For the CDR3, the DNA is TGTGCAAGTCGCTTAAGCCTACCGTCTGGGAGCACTGAAGCTTTCTTT. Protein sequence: CASRLSLPSGSTEAFF.

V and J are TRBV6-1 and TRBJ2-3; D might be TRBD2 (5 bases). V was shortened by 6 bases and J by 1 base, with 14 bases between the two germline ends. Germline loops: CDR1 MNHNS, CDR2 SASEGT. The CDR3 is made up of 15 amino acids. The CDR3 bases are TGTGCCAGCAGCCGGGAAAGCGGCCGCACAGATACGCAGTATTTT. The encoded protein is CASSRESGRTDTQYF.

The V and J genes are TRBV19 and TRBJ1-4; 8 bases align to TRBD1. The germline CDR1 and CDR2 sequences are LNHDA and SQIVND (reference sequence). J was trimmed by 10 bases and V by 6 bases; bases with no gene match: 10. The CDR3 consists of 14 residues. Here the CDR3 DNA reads TGTGCCAGTAGCGCCCTCGGACAGGGAGGAAAACTGTTTTTT. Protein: CASSALGQGGKLFF. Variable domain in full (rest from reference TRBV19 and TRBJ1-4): DGGITQSPKYLFRKEGQNVTLSCEQNLNHDAMYWYRQDPGQGLRLIYYSQIVNDFQKGDIAEGYSVSREKKESFPLTVTSAQKNPTAFYLCASSALGQGGKLFFGSGTQLSVL.

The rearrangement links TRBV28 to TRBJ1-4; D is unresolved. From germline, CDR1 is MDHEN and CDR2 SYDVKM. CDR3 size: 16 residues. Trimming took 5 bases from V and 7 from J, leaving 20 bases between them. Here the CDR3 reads CASSQKGGGVPEKLFF. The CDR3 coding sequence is TGTGCCAGCAGTCAAAAAGGCGGTGGTGTTCCTGAAAAACTGTTTTTT. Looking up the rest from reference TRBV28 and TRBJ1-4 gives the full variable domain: DVKVTQSSRYLVKRTGEKVFLECVQDMDHENMFWYRQDPGLGLRLIYFSYDVKMKEKGDIPEGYSVSREKKERFSLILESASTNQTSMYLCASSQKGGGVPEKLFFGSGTQLSVL.

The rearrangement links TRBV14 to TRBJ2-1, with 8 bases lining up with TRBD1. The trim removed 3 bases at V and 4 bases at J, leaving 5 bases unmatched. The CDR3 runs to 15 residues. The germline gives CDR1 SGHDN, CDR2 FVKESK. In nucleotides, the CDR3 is TGTGCCAGCAGCCATTGGGACAGGAATTACAATGAGCAGTTCTTC. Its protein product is CASSHWDRNYNEQFF.

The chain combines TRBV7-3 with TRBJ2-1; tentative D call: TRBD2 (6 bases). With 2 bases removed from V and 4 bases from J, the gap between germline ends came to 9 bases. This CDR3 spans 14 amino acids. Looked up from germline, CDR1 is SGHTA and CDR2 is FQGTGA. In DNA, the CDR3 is TGTGCCAGCAGCTTAGCGGGGACTTACAATGAGCAGTTCTTC. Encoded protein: CASSLAGTYNEQFF.

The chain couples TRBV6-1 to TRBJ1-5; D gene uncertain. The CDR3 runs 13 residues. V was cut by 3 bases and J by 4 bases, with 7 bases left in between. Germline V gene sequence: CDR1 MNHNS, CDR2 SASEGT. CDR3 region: CASSDGRNQPQHF. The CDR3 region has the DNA TGTGCCAGCAGTGATGGACGAAATCAGCCCCAGCATTTT.

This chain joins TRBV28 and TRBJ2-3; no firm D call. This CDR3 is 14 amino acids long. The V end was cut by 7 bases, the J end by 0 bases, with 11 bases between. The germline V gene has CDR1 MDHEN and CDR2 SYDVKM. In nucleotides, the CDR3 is TGTGCCAGCACTATGACGTTTAGCACAGATACGCAGTATTTT. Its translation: CASTMTFSTDTQYF.

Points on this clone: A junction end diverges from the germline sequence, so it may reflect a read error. The CDR3 nucleotides are TGTGCTAGCAGCTTAAATAGGAATTCACCCCTCCACTTT. Translated: CASSLNRNSPLHF. V and J are TRBV7-7 and TRBJ1-6, with D unresolved. CDR1 and CDR2 (germline): SSHAT, FNYEAQ (reference sequence). This CDR3 has 13 amino acids.

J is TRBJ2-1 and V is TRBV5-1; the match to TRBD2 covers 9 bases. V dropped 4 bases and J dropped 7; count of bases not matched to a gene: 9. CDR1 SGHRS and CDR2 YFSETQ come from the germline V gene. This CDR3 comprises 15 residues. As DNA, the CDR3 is TGCGCCAGCAGCCCCGGTCTAGCGGGGTCAAATGAGCAGTTCTTC. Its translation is CASSPGLAGSNEQFF. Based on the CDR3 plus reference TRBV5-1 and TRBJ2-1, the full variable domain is KAGVTQTPRYLIKTRGQQVTLSCSPISGHRSVSWYQQTPGQGLQFLFEYFSETQRNKGNFPGRFSGRQFSNSRSEMNVSTLELGDSALYLCASSPGLAGSNEQFFGPGTRLTVL.